This TCR beta chain was sequenced in a study of T cell changes during pregnancy in multiple sclerosis. The table came from immunoSEQ multiplex PCR; TCRdb's copy has only in-frame clones and leaves some out. Here the sample spans approximately 130,000 clones, 90% to 98% being singletons. The specimen comprised peripheral blood, sampled after pregnancy. This clonotype was obtained from a female donor with multiple sclerosis, enrolled in a pregnancy study.

The CDR3 region is CASTRTSGSGGQYF. CDR3 sequence (DNA): TGTGCCAGCACCCGGACTAGCGGGAGTGGCGGGCAGTACTTC. This sequence joins TRBV28 and TRBJ2-7, with 13 bases lining up with TRBD2. This CDR3 contains 14 residues. The V segment lost 7 bases and the J segment 9 bases; nucleotides outside the gene matches: 9. Germline V gene lookup returns CDR1 MDHEN and CDR2 SYDVKM.